These 10 T cell receptor beta chains were sequenced from one sample in a study of post-analysis software for immune sequencing data. Study-level points and caveats: In patients, about 5 TRBV segments were more frequent than in controls, with TRBV5-6, TRBV5-1 and TRBV20-1 among them.

No cognate antigen is known for these TCRs. Presence of unique molecular identifiers characterized the TCR beta cDNA libraries. MiXCR was run by TCRdb on the PCR reads, yielding one entry per CDR3 protein. The sample consists of over 700,000 distinct CDR3 sequences, roughly 29% of them appearing once. Sequences were obtained from blood. The receptors come from a girl aged 5 to 17 with multiple sclerosis.

J is TRBJ2-7 and V is TRBV11-2; the D is unclear. Germline values: CDR1 SGHAT, CDR2 FQNNGV. This CDR3 is 14 amino acids long. Trimming shortened V by 1 base and J by 7 bases, and 14 bases separated the two germline ends. This CDR3 is CASSLVSQNQEQYF. The CDR3 coding sequence is TGTGCCAGCAGCTTAGTAAGTCAAAACCAAGAGCAGTACTTC. Filled out from reference TRBV11-2 and TRBJ2-7, the complete variable domain reads EAGVAQSPRYKIIEKRQSVAFWCNPISGHATLYWYQQILGQGPKLLIQFQNNGVVDDSQLPKDRFSAERLKGVDSTLKIQPAKLEDSAVYLCASSLVSQNQEQYFGPGTRLTVT.

The CDR3 coding sequence is TGCGCCAGCAGCTTGGTCGTTAGCGGGAGAGGAGAGACCCAGTACTTC. Residues: CASSLVVSGRGETQYF. The rearrangement joins TRBV5-1 to TRBJ2-5, with 9 bases that match TRBD2. The ends lost 0 bases at V and 4 bases at J; junction bases unmatched: 7. Per germline, CDR1 SGHRS and CDR2 YFSETQ. There are 16 residues in the CDR3.

This clonotype was seen just once. V gene TRBV3-1 combines with J gene TRBJ1-2; D ambiguous. Germline loops: CDR1 LGHDT, CDR2 YNNKEL (reference sequence). V was cut by 0 bases and J by 10 bases, with 6 bases left in between. The CDR3 sequence is 11 residues long. This CDR3 is CASSQDQVYTF. In DNA, the CDR3 is TGTGCCAGCAGCCAAGATCAGGTCTACACCTTC.

This clonotype appeared a few times. This rearrangement joins TRBV7-2 to TRBJ2-7; TRBD2 matches at 10 bases. Looked up from germline, CDR1 is SGHTA and CDR2 is FQGNSA. The CDR3 covers 16 residues. V lost 5 bases to trimming and J lost 2 bases; unmatched junction nucleotides: 9. In DNA, the CDR3 is TGTGCCAGCAGCCCCGTGGGGACTAGCGCCCCCTACGAGCAGTACTTC. Protein: CASSPVGTSAPYEQYF.

This clonotype showed up many times. The chain links TRBV5-6 to TRBJ1-2, with TRBD1 identical over 7 bases. V lost 4 bases and J lost 8; bases outside the gene matches: 5. Germline V CDR1 and CDR2: SGHDT, YYEEEE. This CDR3 is 12 amino acids long. CDR3 bases: TGTGCCAGCAGCCCCGGAGGGGGCGGCTACACCTTC. Encoded protein: CASSPGGGGYTF.

The rearrangement joins TRBV18 to TRBJ2-1, with 7 bases fitting TRBD2. The CDR3 sequence is 16 residues long. Germline CDR1 and CDR2: KGHSH and LQKENI. V was clipped by 3 bases and J by 8 bases; unmatched bases: 13. The CDR3 region has the DNA TGTGCCAGCTCACCTCTACAGACGACTAGCAACCATGAGCAGTTCTTC. Protein: CASSPLQTTSNHEQFF.

The chain employs TRBV2 and TRBJ2-5; D gene ambiguous. CDR1 is SNHLY, CDR2 FYNNEI, per germline. The V end lost 5 bases, the J end lost 5 bases, and 9 bases lay between the germline ends. CDR3 length equals 12 residues. CDR3 sequence reads: CASSNDAETQYF. The CDR3 nucleotides are TGTGCCAGCAGTAACGACGCCGAGACCCAGTACTTC.

The chain links TRBV12-5 to TRBJ2-1; unclear D gene. Trimming cost V 1 base and J 9 bases, with 4 bases left between them. CDR3 length: 11 residues. From germline, CDR1 is LGHNT and CDR2 FRNRAP. CDR3 in DNA: TGTGCTAGTGGTTTGGCAGGTGAGCAGTTCTTC. Protein sequence: CASGLAGEQFF.

Many counts were recorded for this clonotype. The CDR3 DNA reads TGTGCCAGCAGCTTACGCCCTCGAATCACAGATACGCAGTATTTT. As protein: CASSLRPRITDTQYF. The gene calls are TRBV7-2 and TRBJ2-3; D gene unclear. CDR3 length: 15 amino acids. In germline, CDR1 is SGHTA, CDR2 FQGNSA. Trimming took 2 bases from V and 2 from J, leaving 11 bases between them. Based on the CDR3 plus reference TRBV7-2 and TRBJ2-3, the full variable domain is GAGVSQSPSNKVTEKGKDVELRCDPISGHTALYWYRQSLGQGLEFLIYFQGNSAPDKSGLPSDRFSAERTGGSVSTLTIQRTQQEDSAVYLCASSLRPRITDTQYFGPGTRLTVL.

In this sample, this clonotype turned up many times. This rearrangement joins TRBV20-1 to TRBJ1-2; D possibly corresponds to TRBD1 (5 bases). The CDR3 totals 15 residues. V dropped 2 bases and J dropped 2 bases, with 15 bases sitting between them. Germline CDR1 DFQATT, CDR2 SNEGSKA (reference sequence). Written as DNA, the CDR3 is TGCAGTGCTAGACCCCCGGGACGGAGAAACTATGGCTACACCTTC. Amino acids: CSARPPGRRNYGYTF.